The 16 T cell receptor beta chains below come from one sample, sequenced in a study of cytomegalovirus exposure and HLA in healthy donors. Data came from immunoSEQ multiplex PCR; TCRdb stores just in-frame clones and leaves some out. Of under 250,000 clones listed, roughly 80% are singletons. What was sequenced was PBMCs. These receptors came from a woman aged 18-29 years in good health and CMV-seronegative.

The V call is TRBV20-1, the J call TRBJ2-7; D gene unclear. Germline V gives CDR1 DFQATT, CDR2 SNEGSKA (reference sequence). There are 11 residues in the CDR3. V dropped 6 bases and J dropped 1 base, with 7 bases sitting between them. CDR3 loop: CSATLSYEQYF. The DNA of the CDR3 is TGCAGTGCGACACTTTCCTACGAGCAGTACTTC.

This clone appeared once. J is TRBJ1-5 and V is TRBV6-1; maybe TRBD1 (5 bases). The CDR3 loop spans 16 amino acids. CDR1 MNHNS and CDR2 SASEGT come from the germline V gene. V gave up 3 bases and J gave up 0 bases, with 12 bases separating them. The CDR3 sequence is CASSEGQGYSNQPQHF. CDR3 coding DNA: TGTGCCAGCAGTGAGGGGCAGGGCTATAGCAATCAGCCCCAGCATTTT.

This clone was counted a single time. The CDR3 here is CASSVHWGHRSPLHF. The DNA of the CDR3 is TGTGCCAGCAGCGTCCACTGGGGGCATCGGTCACCCCTCCACTTT. This rearrangement joins TRBV9 to TRBJ1-6; D is possibly TRBD1 (6 bases). The CDR3 length is 15 residues. V lost 2 bases and J lost 10, with 16 bases in between. CDR1 SGDLS and CDR2 YYNGEE come from the germline V gene.

CDR3 residues: CASSPYYGEKLFF. CDR3 bases: TGTGCCAGCAGCCCATATTACGGCGAAAAACTGTTTTTT. The V gene is TRBV14, the J gene TRBJ1-4; no definite D call. Germline assignment: CDR1 SGHDN and CDR2 FVKESK. There are 13 residues in the CDR3. The V gene lost 4 bases and the J gene lost 8 bases, with 11 bases spanning the gap.

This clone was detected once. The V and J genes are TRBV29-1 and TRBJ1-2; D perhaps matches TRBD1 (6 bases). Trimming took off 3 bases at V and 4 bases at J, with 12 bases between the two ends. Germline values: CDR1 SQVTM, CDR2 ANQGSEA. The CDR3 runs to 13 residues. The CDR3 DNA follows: TGCAGCGTTGACAGGGGTCGGAGCTATGGCTACACCTTC. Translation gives CSVDRGRSYGYTF.

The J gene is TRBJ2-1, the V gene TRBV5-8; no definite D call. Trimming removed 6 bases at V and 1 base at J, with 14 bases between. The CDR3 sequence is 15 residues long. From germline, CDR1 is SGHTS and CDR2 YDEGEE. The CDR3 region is CASILARWSYNEQFF. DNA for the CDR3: TGTGCCAGCATCCTCGCCCGGTGGTCCTACAATGAGCAGTTCTTC.

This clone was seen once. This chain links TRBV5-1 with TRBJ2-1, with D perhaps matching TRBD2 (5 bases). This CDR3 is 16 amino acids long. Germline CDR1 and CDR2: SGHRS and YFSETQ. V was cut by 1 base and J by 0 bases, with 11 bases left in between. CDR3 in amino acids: CASSLFAGNSYNEQFF. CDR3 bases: TGCGCCAGCAGCTTGTTCGCCGGGAACTCCTACAATGAGCAGTTCTTC.

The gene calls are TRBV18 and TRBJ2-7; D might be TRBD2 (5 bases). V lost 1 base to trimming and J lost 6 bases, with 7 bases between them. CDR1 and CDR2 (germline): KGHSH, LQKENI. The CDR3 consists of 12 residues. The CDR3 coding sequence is TGTGCCAGCTCACCACGAGAGGGCGAGCAGTACTTC. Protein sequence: CASSPREGEQYF.

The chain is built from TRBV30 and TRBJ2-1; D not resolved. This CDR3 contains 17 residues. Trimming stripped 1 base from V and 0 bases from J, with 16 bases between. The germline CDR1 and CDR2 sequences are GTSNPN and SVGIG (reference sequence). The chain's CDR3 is CAWSGGVPPSSYNEQFF. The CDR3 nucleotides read TGTGCCTGGAGTGGAGGCGTCCCCCCAAGCTCCTACAATGAGCAGTTCTTC.

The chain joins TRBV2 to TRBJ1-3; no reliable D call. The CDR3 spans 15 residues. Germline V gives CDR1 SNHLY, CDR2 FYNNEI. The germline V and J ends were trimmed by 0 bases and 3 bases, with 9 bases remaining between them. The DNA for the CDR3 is TGTGCCAGCAGTGAAGCTGTGTTAAGTGGAAACACCATATATTTT. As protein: CASSEAVLSGNTIYF.

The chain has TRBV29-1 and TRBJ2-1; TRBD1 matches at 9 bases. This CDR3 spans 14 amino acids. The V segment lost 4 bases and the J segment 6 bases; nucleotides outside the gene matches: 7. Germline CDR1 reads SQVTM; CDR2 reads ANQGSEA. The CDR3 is CSVVGTGRPNEQFF. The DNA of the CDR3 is TGCAGCGTTGTTGGGACAGGGAGGCCCAATGAGCAGTTCTTC.

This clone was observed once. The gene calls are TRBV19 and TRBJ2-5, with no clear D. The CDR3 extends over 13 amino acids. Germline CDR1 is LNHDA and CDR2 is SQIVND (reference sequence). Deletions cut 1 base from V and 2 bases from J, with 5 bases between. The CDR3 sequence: CASSIADQETQYF. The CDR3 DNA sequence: TGTGCCAGTAGTATAGCAGATCAAGAGACCCAGTACTTC. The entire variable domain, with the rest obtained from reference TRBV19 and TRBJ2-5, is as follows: DGGITQSPKYLFRKEGQNVTLSCEQNLNHDAMYWYRQDPGQGLRLIYYSQIVNDFQKGDIAEGYSVSREKKESFPLTVTSAQKNPTAFYLCASSIADQETQYFGPGTRLLVL.

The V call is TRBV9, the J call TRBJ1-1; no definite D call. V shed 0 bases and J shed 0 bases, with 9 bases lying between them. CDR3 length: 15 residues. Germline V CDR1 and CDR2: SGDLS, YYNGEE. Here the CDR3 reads CASSVDAIMNTEAFF. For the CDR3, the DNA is TGTGCCAGCAGCGTAGACGCGATTATGAACACTGAAGCTTTCTTT.

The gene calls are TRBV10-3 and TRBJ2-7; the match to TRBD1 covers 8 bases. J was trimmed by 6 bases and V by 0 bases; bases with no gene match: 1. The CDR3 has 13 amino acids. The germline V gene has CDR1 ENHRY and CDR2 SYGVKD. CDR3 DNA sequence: TGTGCCATCAGTGAGTCTACAGGGGGCGAGCAGTACTTC. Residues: CAISESTGGEQYF.

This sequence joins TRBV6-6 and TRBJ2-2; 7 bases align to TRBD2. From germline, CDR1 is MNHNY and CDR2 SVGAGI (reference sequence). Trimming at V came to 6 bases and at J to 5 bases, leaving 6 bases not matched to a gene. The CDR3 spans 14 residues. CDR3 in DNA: TGTGCCAGCAGAGACGGGGGGAGAACCGGGGAGCTGTTTTTT. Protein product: CASRDGGRTGELFF.

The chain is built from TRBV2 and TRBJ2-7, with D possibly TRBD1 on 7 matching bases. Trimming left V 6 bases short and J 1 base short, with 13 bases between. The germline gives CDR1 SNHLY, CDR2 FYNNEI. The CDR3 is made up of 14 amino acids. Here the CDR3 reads CASRTQGRSYEQYF. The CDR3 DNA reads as TGTGCCAGCAGAACACAGGGGAGGTCCTACGAGCAGTACTTC.